This T cell receptor beta chain was documented in a study of blood T cell repertoires in COVID-19. Germline loops: CDR1 MNHEY, CDR2 SMNVEV (reference sequence). The CDR3 has 17 amino acids. The J segment lost 0 bases and the V segment lost 6 bases, leaving 10 bases of the junction unmatched. Sequenced by immunoSEQ multiplex PCR; TCRdb stores in-frame clones only, minus some. The data hold some 130,000 clones, with under 80% observed a single time. The receptor's source is a man aged 80 or over with acute or convalescent COVID-19. The chain combines TRBV27 with TRBJ1-4, with TRBD1 matching over 7 bases. Material for sequencing was peripheral blood. The CDR3 sequence is CASSLTGFAPTNEKLFF. The CDR3 nucleotides read TGTGCCAGCAGCCTGACAGGGTTTGCCCCAACTAATGAAAAACTGTTTTTT.